This TCR beta chain was identified in a study of shared clonotypes between healthy human individuals. Study information: Three men and a couple of women, aged 18 to 49, were donors. Per donor, three plates held CD4 naive cells, three held CD4 memory, two held CD8 naive and one held CD8 memory. Study-level results: On the whole, naive subsets had larger estimated richness than memory subsets had.

Germline CDR1 reads MDHEN; CDR2 reads SYDVKM. The CDR3 is 15 residues long. V was trimmed by 4 bases and J by 4 bases, leaving 16 bases between them. Produced via immunoSEQ multiplex PCR; TCRdb's table is partial and in-frame only. The repertoire holds some 2.1 million clones, with around 95% as singletons. Cells designated naive CD8 were CD45RO-negative and were positively selected for CCR7, with terminally differentiated effector memory CD45RA+ cells excluded. Every donor was a Caucasian adult from Nashville, Tennessee. On this clone itself: Its target is unknown.

The origin of this receptor is a young man in good health. Some clones in this sample may be carry-over from other donors' samples. The gene calls are TRBV28 and TRBJ1-2; TRBD1 is a possible D gene (6 bases). Sequencing used naive CD8+ T cells from PBMCs. The CDR3 is CASSSWGARLYGYTF. The DNA for the CDR3 is TGTGCCAGCAGTTCATGGGGGGCTCGGCTCTATGGCTACACCTTC.